The 30 T cell receptor beta chains below come from one sample, sequenced in a study of blood T cell repertoires in COVID-19. The protocol was immunoSEQ multiplex PCR, while the TCRdb copy is restricted to in-frame clones and leaves out a portion. There are around 63,000 clones in the sample; around 87% occur only once, and 6% to 7% lies in the top ten. The sample taken for sequencing was peripheral blood. These receptors originate from a man aged 55 to 69 with acute or convalescent COVID-19.

This clone was recorded only once. The junction shows a germline mismatch at one end, possibly a read error. This chain connects TRBV14 to TRBJ1-2; 9 positions match TRBD1. The CDR3 spans 16 residues. Germline values: CDR1 SGHDN, CDR2 FVKESK. Here the CDR3 DNA reads TGTACCAGCAGCGCCGACCCGACAGGGGGTATTGTTGGCTACACCTTC. This encodes CTSSADPTGGIVGYTF.

The gene calls are TRBV5-1 and TRBJ1-1, with TRBD1 matching over 7 bases. The CDR3 runs 15 residues. Per the germline V gene, CDR1 is SGHRS and CDR2 is YFSETQ. Trimming took 3 bases from V and 6 from J; bases not matched to a gene: 11. CDR3 sequence: CASSSPGQTSAEAFF. In nucleotides, the CDR3 is TGCGCCAGCAGCTCACCGGGACAGACATCAGCTGAAGCTTTCTTT.

The chain employs TRBV19 and TRBJ1-5, with unresolved D. From germline, CDR1 is LNHDA and CDR2 SQIVND (reference sequence). The CDR3 has 13 residues. V gave up 5 bases and J gave up 6 bases, with 11 bases separating them. DNA of the CDR3: TGTGCCAGTAGTGCCGCCTCGAGTCAGCCCCAGCATTTT. Encoded protein: CASSAASSQPQHF. The full variable domain, with the rest looked up from reference TRBV19 and TRBJ1-5, is DGGITQSPKYLFRKEGQNVTLSCEQNLNHDAMYWYRQDPGQGLRLIYYSQIVNDFQKGDIAEGYSVSREKKESFPLTVTSAQKNPTAFYLCASSAASSQPQHFGDGTRLSIL.

The J gene is TRBJ2-3, the V gene TRBV5-1; 14 bases are shared with TRBD2. The CDR3 consists of 17 residues. Unmatched junction bases numbered 2, after V lost 0 bases and J lost 2 bases. The germline V gene has CDR1 SGHRS and CDR2 YFSETQ. The CDR3 here is CASSLGGLAGVTDTQYF. The CDR3 DNA reads as TGCGCCAGCAGCTTGGGGGGACTAGCGGGAGTCACAGATACGCAGTATTTT.

V is TRBV10-3 and J is TRBJ2-7; tentative D call: TRBD1 (6 bases). The V gene lost 6 bases and the J gene lost 4 bases, with 13 bases spanning the gap. CDR1 is ENHRY and CDR2 is SYGVKD in the germline V gene. The CDR3 runs to 13 residues. In nucleotides, the CDR3 is TGTGCCATCAGCACAGGGTCAGAATACGAGCAGTACTTC. Translated, it gives CAISTGSEYEQYF.

V is TRBV7-2 and J is TRBJ1-6, with 9 positions matching TRBD1. The germline V gene encodes CDR1 SGHTA and CDR2 FQGNSA. J gave up 4 bases and V 1 base, and 8 bases lay outside the gene matches. The CDR3 loop spans 18 amino acids. The CDR3 bases are TGTGCCAGCAGCTTAGGTGGGGGGACAGGGTTGTATAATTCACCCCTCCACTTT. Its translation is CASSLGGGTGLYNSPLHF.

This rearrangement joins TRBV4-3 to TRBJ2-5; D is unclear. The V end was cut by 0 bases, the J end by 1 base, with 6 bases between. The CDR3 is made up of 14 amino acids. CDR1 LGHNA and CDR2 YSLEER come from the germline V gene. The CDR3 sequence: CASSQDWSQETQYF. The DNA for the CDR3 is TGCGCCAGCAGCCAAGATTGGAGCCAAGAGACCCAGTACTTC.

The chain carries TRBV19 and TRBJ1-5; D gene ambiguous. Germline V gives CDR1 LNHDA, CDR2 SQIVND (reference sequence). Between the trimmed V and J ends, which lost 3 bases and 0 bases, there was a span of 12 bases. The CDR3 is 16 amino acids. The CDR3, as DNA: TGTGCCAGTAGTATGGAAAGGAGTTATAGCAATCAGCCCCAGCATTTT. This sequence encodes CASSMERSYSNQPQHF.

In its sample, this clone was seen a few times. The chain uses TRBV9 and TRBJ1-1, with 7 bases identical to TRBD1. The CDR3 length is 15 residues. The V segment lost 0 bases and the J segment 5 bases; nucleotides outside the gene matches: 7. The germline V gene has CDR1 SGDLS and CDR2 YYNGEE. DNA of the CDR3: TGTGCCAGCAGCGTAGGGGCAGGGGGAAGGACTGAAGCTTTCTTT. Its translation is CASSVGAGGRTEAFF.

The gene calls are TRBV7-2 and TRBJ1-5; D is undetermined. CDR1 is SGHTA, CDR2 FQGNSA, per germline. CDR3 length: 16 amino acids. Trimming pared 1 base from V and 0 bases from J, leaving 10 bases between. CDR3 nucleotide sequence: TGTGCCAGCAGCTTAGTCGCGGGCCTTAGCAATCAGCCCCAGCATTTT. Residues: CASSLVAGLSNQPQHF.

This chain connects TRBV15 to TRBJ1-1; 11 bases line up with TRBD1. Germline lookup yields CDR1 LNHNV and CDR2 YYDKDF (reference sequence). Trimming took 9 bases from V and 0 from J; bases not matched to a gene: 3. The CDR3 is 14 amino acids. The CDR3 region is CATGQGGLNTEAFF. CDR3 bases: TGTGCCACGGGACAGGGGGGATTGAACACTGAAGCTTTCTTT.

The V and J genes are TRBV19 and TRBJ1-1, with TRBD1 identical over 7 bases. Losses at the gene ends were 4 bases for V and 0 bases for J; bases not matched to a gene: 2. Germline V lookup: CDR1 LNHDA, CDR2 SQIVND (reference sequence). The CDR3 covers 14 residues. This chain's CDR3 is CASSKDRVNTEAFF. DNA of the CDR3: TGTGCCAGTAGTAAAGACAGGGTGAACACTGAAGCTTTCTTT.

The chain is built from TRBV6-5 and TRBJ1-5; no clear D. V lost 2 bases and J 5 bases, leaving 10 bases between the germline ends. From germline, CDR1 is MNHEY and CDR2 SVGAGI. This CDR3 is 14 amino acids long. The CDR3 DNA reads as TGTGCCAGCAGTTACCGCCTAGGCGATCAGCCCCAGCATTTT. This gives the protein CASSYRLGDQPQHF.

Here the CDR3 DNA reads TGTGCCAGCACGGGACAGGGGGCATCTTACTATGGCTACACCTTC. This encodes CASTGQGASYYGYTF. J is TRBJ1-2 and V is TRBV2, with 12 bases aligning to TRBD1. This CDR3 is built from 15 residues. Germline CDR1 and CDR2: SNHLY and FYNNEI. The ends lost 7 bases at V and 3 bases at J; junction bases unmatched: 6.

This chain uses TRBV19 with TRBJ1-5, with a weak D call TRBD1 (6 bases). The CDR3 contains 15 residues. Trimming pared 3 bases from V and 5 bases from J, leaving 14 bases between. The germline V gene has CDR1 LNHDA and CDR2 SQIVND (reference sequence). CDR3 nucleotide sequence: TGTGCCAGTAGTATGGGGGCGGCAGGGGATCAGCCCCAGCATTTT. It translates to CASSMGAAGDQPQHF.

This CDR3 reads CSAGQGTETQYF. The CDR3 DNA is TGCAGCGCCGGACAGGGGACGGAGACCCAGTACTTC. V is TRBV29-1 and J is TRBJ2-5, with 9 bases aligning to TRBD1. Germline V gives CDR1 SQVTM, CDR2 ANQGSEA. The J segment lost 5 bases and the V segment lost 7 bases, leaving 5 bases of the junction unmatched. CDR3 length: 12 amino acids.

This rearrangement joins TRBV6-1 to TRBJ1-1; D perhaps matches TRBD1 (5 bases). Germline values: CDR1 MNHNS, CDR2 SASEGT. Trimming stripped 3 bases from V and 4 bases from J, with 18 bases between. CDR3 length: 16 amino acids. CDR3 residues: CASSDLGKGWGTEAFF. CDR3 nucleotides: TGTGCCAGCAGTGATTTGGGGAAGGGGTGGGGCACTGAAGCTTTCTTT.

This chain uses TRBV13 with TRBJ1-4; 7 positions agree with TRBD1. The ends lost 4 bases at V and 7 bases at J; junction bases unmatched: 6. Germline CDR1 PRHDT, CDR2 FYEKMQ (reference sequence). The CDR3 is 14 residues long. CDR3 region: CASSSNSGGEKLFF. CDR3 sequence (DNA): TGTGCCAGCAGCTCGAACTCAGGGGGTGAAAAACTGTTTTTT.

This chain links TRBV10-2 with TRBJ1-6; D is undetermined. Trimming left V 4 bases short and J 8 bases short, with 12 bases between. CDR1 and CDR2 from the germline V gene are WSHSY and SAAADI. The CDR3 covers 14 residues. The CDR3 DNA sequence: TGCGCCAGCAGTGCGAGGGTGGTGCATTCACCCCTCCACTTT. It codes for CASSARVVHSPLHF.

This chain uses TRBV6-6 with TRBJ1-6; TRBD1 is a possible D gene (6 bases). The CDR3 contains 15 residues. Germline loops: CDR1 MNHNY, CDR2 SVGAGI (reference sequence). V lost 2 bases, J lost 4 bases, and 9 bases lay in between. The CDR3 DNA reads TGTGCCAGCAGTTACGCAGGGGCATATAATTCACCCCTCCACTTT. This translates into CASSYAGAYNSPLHF.

This clone was picked up a small number of times. The chain employs TRBV5-4 and TRBJ2-5, with a tentative D call TRBD1 (6 bases). CDR1 SGHNT and CDR2 YYREEE come from the germline V gene (reference sequence). The CDR3 totals 14 residues. The V end lost 2 bases, the J end lost 2 bases, and 10 bases lay between the germline ends. The CDR3 bases are TGTGCCAGCAGCTTTGGACAGTTTCAAGAGACCCAGTACTTC. Its protein is CASSFGQFQETQYF.

The gene calls are TRBV18 and TRBJ1-1; 9 nucleotides line up with TRBD1. This CDR3 has 16 amino acids. V lost 3 bases, J lost 1 base, and 6 bases stayed unmatched. CDR1 and CDR2 (germline): KGHSH, LQKENI. CDR3: CASSPGTGSTNTEAFF. CDR3 coding DNA: TGTGCCAGCTCACCCGGGACAGGGTCAACGAACACTGAAGCTTTCTTT.

V is TRBV4-2 and J is TRBJ2-6, with D unresolved. Germline assignment: CDR1 LGHNA and CDR2 YNFKEQ. V was shortened by 2 bases and J by 0 bases, with 14 bases between the two germline ends. The CDR3 extends over 18 amino acids. The CDR3 region is CASSQLQASSSGANVLTF. CDR3 bases: TGTGCCAGCAGCCAACTCCAAGCGTCCAGCTCTGGGGCCAACGTCCTGACTTTC.

The V call is TRBV19, the J call TRBJ1-3; D unclear. Germline lookup yields CDR1 LNHDA and CDR2 SQIVND (reference sequence). The CDR3 runs 14 residues. V was clipped by 6 bases and J by 4 bases, with 13 bases between them. The chain's CDR3 is CASSLDLGGNTIYF. The CDR3 nucleotides read TGTGCCAGTAGCCTGGACTTGGGAGGAAACACCATATATTTT.

This chain connects TRBV6-2 or TRBV6-3 to TRBJ1-2; D is perhaps TRBD1 (6 bases). Germline loops: CDR1 MNHEY, CDR2 SVGEGT. This CDR3 comprises 15 residues. With 6 bases removed from V and 4 bases from J, the gap between germline ends came to 18 bases. CDR3 DNA: TGTGCCAGCAGCTCCAGGGGCGCGGTTGCCTATGGCTACACCTTC. This translates into CASSSRGAVAYGYTF.

This chain links TRBV21-1 with TRBJ2-5; the table names TRBD1, a call not compared with the DNA. TRBV21-1 is an annotated pseudogene. The CDR3 is 14 amino acids. The CDR3: CASSPGQGTETQYF. As DNA, the CDR3 is TGTGCCAGCAGCCCGGGACAGGGTACGGAGACCCAGTACTTC.

The chain joins TRBV6-2 or TRBV6-3 to TRBJ1-2; unclear D gene. Trimming shortened V by 5 bases and J by 2 bases, and 9 bases separated the two germline ends. Per germline, CDR1 MNHEY and CDR2 SVGEGT. The CDR3 runs to 13 residues. The DNA of the CDR3 is TGTGCCAGCAGTGCCCCGGTGAACTATGGCTACACCTTC. Residues: CASSAPVNYGYTF.

CDR3 in amino acids: CASSSFTGESYGYTF. CDR3 sequence (DNA): TGTGCCAGCAGTTCCTTTACAGGGGAATCCTATGGCTACACCTTC. The chain joins TRBV5-8 to TRBJ1-2; TRBD1 matches 7 bases. CDR1 SGHTS and CDR2 YDEGEE come from the germline V gene. CDR3 length: 15 residues. V lost 5 bases, J lost 4 bases, and 11 bases stayed unmatched. The full variable domain, completed using reference TRBV5-8 and TRBJ1-2, is EAGVTQSPTHLIKTRGQQATLRCSPISGHTSVYWYQQALGLGLQFLLWYDEGEERNRGNFPPRFSGRQFPNYSSELNVNALELEDSALYLCASSSFTGESYGYTFGSGTRLTVV.

The rearrangement links TRBV5-5 to TRBJ1-5; possibly TRBD1 for D (6 bases). Trimming shortened V by 3 bases and J by 1 base, and 8 bases separated the two germline ends. The CDR3 covers 14 residues. Germline V gives CDR1 SGHKS, CDR2 YYEKEE (reference sequence). The DNA for the CDR3 is TGTGCCAGCAGCTCCGGACAGAGCAATCAGCCCCAGCATTTT. Translating gives CASSSGQSNQPQHF.

The gene calls are TRBV7-2 and TRBJ2-3, with 8 bases fitting TRBD2. V dropped 5 bases and J dropped 1; count of bases not matched to a gene: 5. The CDR3 is made up of 15 amino acids. Germline CDR1 is SGHTA and CDR2 is FQGNSA. CDR3 DNA: TGTGCCAGCAGCCGGGAAGCGGGGGGCACAGATACGCAGTATTTT. As protein: CASSREAGGTDTQYF.